This T cell receptor (beta chain) is drawn from a study of tumor-infiltrating lymphocytes in localized non-small cell lung cancer. General study results and limits: Different pieces of the same tissue went to different assays, confounding technical variation with intratumor heterogeneity. Tumor T-cell fraction was not associated with recurrence-free survival.

Germline trimming cut 8 bases from V and 6 bases from J; bases unmatched to any gene: 10. CDR3 size: 14 residues. Germline CDR1 is LNHDA and CDR2 is SQIVND (reference sequence). This clone was found a few times. What it binds is not known. Profiling relied on immunoSEQ multiplex PCR, and the TCRdb table lists in-frame clones only, not all of them. The table lists over 7,500 clones, 55% to 75% of them singletons, with approximately 15% in the top ten. The chain carries TRBV19 and TRBJ1-5, with 7 bases that match TRBD1. The clonotype originates from a human donor with non-small cell lung cancer. Material for sequencing was lung tumor tissue. CDR3 amino acids: CASGSTGYVQPQHF. Written as DNA, the CDR3 is TGTGCCAGTGGATCGACAGGGTATGTTCAGCCCCAGCATTTT.